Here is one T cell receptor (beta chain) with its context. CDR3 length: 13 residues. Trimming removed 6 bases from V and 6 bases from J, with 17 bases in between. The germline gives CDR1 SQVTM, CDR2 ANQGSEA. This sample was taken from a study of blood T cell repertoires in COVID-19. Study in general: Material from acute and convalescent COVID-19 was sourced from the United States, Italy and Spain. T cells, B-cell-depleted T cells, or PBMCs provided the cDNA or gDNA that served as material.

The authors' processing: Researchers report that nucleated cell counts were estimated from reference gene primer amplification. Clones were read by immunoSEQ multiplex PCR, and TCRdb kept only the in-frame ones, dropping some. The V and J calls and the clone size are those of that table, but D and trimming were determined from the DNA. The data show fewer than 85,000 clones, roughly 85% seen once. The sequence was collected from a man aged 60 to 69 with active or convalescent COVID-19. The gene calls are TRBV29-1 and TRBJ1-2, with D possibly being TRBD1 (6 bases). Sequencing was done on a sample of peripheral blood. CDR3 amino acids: CSVRAGAQDGYTF. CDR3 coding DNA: TGCAGCGTCAGGGCGGGGGCTCAGGATGGCTACACCTTC.